Listed below are T cell receptor beta chains from one sample, sequenced in a study of OX40 agonist ivuxolimab in advanced cancers. The assay was immunoSEQ multiplex PCR, and TCRdb's table has in-frame clones only and misses some. In the table there are approximately 80,000 clones, roughly 89% of which are singletons. Sequenced material: CD4+ or CD8+ T cells sorted from blood, taken in a trial of the OX40 agonist ivuxolimab. These receptors were obtained from an adult with an advanced solid tumor such as melanoma, head and neck, liver or kidney cancer. CDR3s include the opening cysteine and the closing phenylalanine or tryptophan. Each record gives: J gene, V gene, D gene, CDR3 length, CDR3 DNA, CDR3 protein. A D gene is named only where the DNA matches it firmly.

TRBJ2-3 | TRBV9 | - | 14 | TGTGCCAGCAGCGTCGTCGGGAGTGCAGATACGCAGTATTTT | CASSVVGSADTQYF
TRBJ1-3 | TRBV4-3 | - | 14 | TGCGCCAGCAGCCCGGGAGAGGGGAGAAACACCATATATTTT | CASSPGEGRNTIYF
TRBJ2-3 | TRBV11-3 | - | 12 | TGTGCCAGCAGCTTGGATGCAGATACGCAGTATTTT | CASSLDADTQYF
TRBJ2-3 | TRBV28 | TRBD2 | 15 | TGTGCCACCAAACTAGCGGGGGGGCCCGATACTACGCAGTATTTT | CATKLAGGPDTTQYF
TRBJ1-1 | TRBV5-6 | - | 16 | TGTGCCAGCACATTCAGAAGGTTGAGGGGGGACACTGAAGCTTTCTTT | CASTFRRLRGDTEAFF
TRBJ2-7 | TRBV5-4 | - | 14 | TGTGCCAGCAGCTTTTCGGGGAATACCTACGAGCAGTACTTC | CASSFSGNTYEQYF
TRBJ2-3 | TRBV2 | TRBD2 | 14 | TGTGCCAGCCGATGGACTAGCGACACAGATACGCAGTATTTT | CASRWTSDTDTQYF
TRBJ2-1 | TRBV10-3 | - | 15 | TGTGCCATCAGCGATAGCCCTAAGGGGATCTATGAGCAGTTCTTC | CAISDSPKGIYEQFF
TRBJ2-7 | TRBV7-2 | - | 14 | TGTGCCAGCAGCCAACCCAGGGACCTGGGGGAGCAGTACTTC | CASSQPRDLGEQYF
TRBJ2-1 | TRBV28 | TRBD1 | 15 | TGTGCCAGCAGTACGGACAGGGAGAGGGACAATGAGCAGTTCTTC | CASSTDRERDNEQFF
TRBJ2-1 | TRBV29-1 | - | 13 | TGCAGCGTTGAAGTGGGTCACGGGAATGAGCAGTTCTTC | CSVEVGHGNEQFF
TRBJ1-2 | TRBV6-1 | - | 19 | TGTGCCAGCAGTGAAAGTGTCTTTTTTGCGGAGGAGGAGGGCTATGGCTACACCTTC | CASSESVFFAEEEGYGYTF
TRBJ2-1 | TRBV6-6 | - | 12 | TGTGCCAGCAGTTACCCCGAAGATGAGCAGTTCTTC | CASSYPEDEQFF
TRBJ1-1 | TRBV30 | - | 12 | TGTGCCTGGGGGGGGAGAAACACTGAAGCTTTCTTT | CAWGGRNTEAFF
TRBJ1-1 | TRBV30 | - | 13 | TGTGCCTGGGAGGAGGGGGTAGGCACTGAAGCTTTCTTT | CAWEEGVGTEAFF
TRBJ2-3 | TRBV28 | - | 15 | TGTGCCAGCAGGAGGTATTCCTACACGACAGATACGCAGTATTTT | CASRRYSYTTDTQYF
TRBJ1-5 | TRBV30 | - | 15 | TGTGCCTGGAGTGTTGGGGAGAGGGGCAATCAGCCCCAGCATTTT | CAWSVGERGNQPQHF
TRBJ1-1 | TRBV6-5 | - | 13 | TGTGCCAGCAGTTACTCTAGTAACACTGAAGCTTTCTTT | CASSYSSNTEAFF
TRBJ1-1 | TRBV29-1 | TRBD1 | 12 | TGCAGCTTCTACAGGGGCGACACTGAAGCTTTCTTT | CSFYRGDTEAFF
TRBJ1-3 | TRBV27 | - | 15 | TGTGCCAGCAGTCCCTACTCAGGGATTGGAAACACCATATATTTT | CASSPYSGIGNTIYF
TRBJ2-5 | TRBV6-5 | TRBD2 | 14 | TGTGCCAGCAGGTCCCCAGGGAGGGGCCAGACCCAGTACTTC | CASRSPGRGQTQYF
TRBJ1-6 | TRBV5-4 | - | 13 | TGTGCCAGCAGCTTGGAGGGTCGTTCACCCCTCCACTTT | CASSLEGRSPLHF
TRBJ1-2 | TRBV4-2 | TRBD1 | 15 | TGTGCCAGCAGCCAAGGCCGGACAGGGCACTATGGCTACACCTTC | CASSQGRTGHYGYTF
TRBJ2-3 | TRBV5-1 | - | 16 | TGCGCCAGCAGCACGGGGCCGGGGACCCCTTTGGTGGGGCAGTATTTT | CASSTGPGTPLVGQYF